The clone carrying this T cell receptor (beta chain) has a handful of counts. The target antigen is unknown. These data belong to a study of graft-versus-host responses after intestinal transplantation. Regarding the study as a whole: Graft-donor T cell macrochimerism in patients accompanied high graft-versus-host to host-versus-graft clonal ratios in allografts.

Generated by immunoSEQ multiplex PCR, the TCRdb table keeps only in-frame clones and is missing some. The sample holds about 70,000 clones; about 92% are singletons and the top ten take 1.3%. Germline V gene sequence: CDR1 MGHRA, CDR2 YSYEKL. Trimming took 4 bases from V and 2 from J, leaving 15 bases between them. The CDR3 sequence is 15 residues long. The source was unstimulated CD8+ T cells sorted from spleen or lymph node cells, collected before intestinal transplant. The chain recombines TRBV4-1 with TRBJ2-7; possibly TRBD2 for D (5 bases). This TCR derives from a human donor who received an intestinal transplant. The DNA for the CDR3 is TGCGCCAGCAGCCCCGGGAACCAATTACCCTACGAGCAGTACTTC. Amino acids: CASSPGNQLPYEQYF.